A selection of T cell receptor beta chains follows, all from one sample in a study of identical twins. One entry per CDR3 protein results from TCRdb running MiXCR on the 5' RACE reads. This sample has some 590,000 distinct CDR3 sequences, with approximately 10% found just once. These records were also assigned to another study, of yellow fever vaccine responses in identical twins.

Sequenced sample: PBMCs. Receptor source: a woman aged 18-29 years in good health. CDR3s include the opening cysteine and the closing phenylalanine or tryptophan. Fields, in order: V gene, clone size, D gene, J gene, CDR3 DNA, CDR3 protein. A D gene is named only where the DNA matches it firmly. Clone size is given for some rows only: seen once, a few or many times, or a class if the clone is expanded.

V: TRBV2
size: few
D: TRBD1
J: TRBJ2-7
DNA: TGTGCCAGCAACCGGGACAGGGTAGACGAGCAGTACTTC
CDR3: CASNRDRVDEQYF

V: TRBV3-1
size: NA
D: NA
J: TRBJ2-2
DNA: TGTGCCAGCAGCCAGGCGGACTGGTACACCGGGGAGCTGTTTTTT
CDR3: CASSQADWYTGELFF

V: TRBV4-3
size: NA
D: TRBD2
J: TRBJ2-3
DNA: TGCGCCAGCAGCCAAGATTGCTCAGCGGGGAGACGAGAAGATACGCAGTATTTT
CDR3: CASSQDCSAGRREDTQYF

V: TRBV10-3
size: many
D: TRBD1
J: TRBJ2-2
DNA: TGTGCCACCCTCACAACGGAAGGGACAGGGGCCACCGGGGAGCTGTTTTTT
CDR3: CATLTTEGTGATGELFF

V: TRBV5-1
size: few
D: NA
J: TRBJ2-1
DNA: TGCGCCAGCAGCTCCACGCAGGGGCGCAATGAGCAGTTCTTC
CDR3: CASSSTQGRNEQFF

V: TRBV25-1
size: NA
D: NA
J: TRBJ1-5
DNA: TGTGCCAGCAGTGAATCAGGGCCCGGCAGCAATCAGCCCCAGCATTTT
CDR3: CASSESGPGSNQPQHF

V: TRBV29-1
size: few
D: NA
J: TRBJ1-1
DNA: TGCAGCGTTGTTATAAGGGCCGAGCGGGCTTTCTTT
CDR3: CSVVIRAERAFF

V: TRBV5-1
size: many
D: NA
J: TRBJ1-1
DNA: TGCGCCAGCAGCTTGGTAAGCCCGGGACTGAACACTGAAGCTTTCTTT
CDR3: CASSLVSPGLNTEAFF

V: TRBV6-2/TRBV6-3
size: few
D: NA
J: TRBJ2-7
DNA: TGTGCCAGCAGCATCAACGTCTACGAGCAGTACTTC
CDR3: CASSINVYEQYF

V: TRBV24-1
size: NA
D: TRBD2
J: TRBJ2-1
DNA: TGTGCCACCAGTGTCAGTGGACTAGCGGCCAACAATGAGCAGTTCTTC
CDR3: CATSVSGLAANNEQFF

V: TRBV5-6
size: many
D: NA
J: TRBJ2-2
DNA: TGTGCCAGCAGCTTGGAGCGCGAGAACACCGGGGAGCTGTTTTTT
CDR3: CASSLERENTGELFF

V: TRBV7-9
size: many
D: TRBD1
J: TRBJ2-5
DNA: TGTGCCAGCAGCGACAGGGGGGAGGAGTTCTTC
CDR3: CASSDRGEEFF

V: TRBV6-2/TRBV6-3
size: many
D: TRBD2
J: TRBJ2-3
DNA: TGTGCCAGCGGGGACTCTAGCGGGAGGCTTAAGGATACGCAGTATTTT
CDR3: CASGDSSGRLKDTQYF

V: TRBV10-3
size: many
D: NA
J: TRBJ2-7
DNA: TGTGCCATCAGTCCCCCTGTTTCCTACGAGCAGTACTTC
CDR3: CAISPPVSYEQYF